This T cell receptor beta chain was found in a study of blood T cell repertoires in COVID-19. The CDR3 spans 15 residues. Germline-derived CDR1 and CDR2 are SGDLS and YYNGEE. V gave up 0 bases and J gave up 4 bases; unmatched junction bases: 3. Remarks on this clone: Other DNA sequences from this sample encode an identical CDR3 as well.

The table came from immunoSEQ multiplex PCR; TCRdb's copy has only in-frame clones and leaves some out. Among roughly 250,000 clones, 85% to 90% were seen once, and the ten largest hold 1.5% to 2%. The V gene is TRBV9, the J gene TRBJ2-1; 8 bases fit TRBD2. This clonotype was sampled from a woman aged 50 to 60 who had recovered from COVID-19. Input material: PBMCs or T cells enriched from blood (not recorded which). CDR3 coding DNA: TGTGCCAGCAGCGTAGTTACTAGCGGATACAATGAGCAGTTCTTC. Translating it yields CASSVVTSGYNEQFF.